The clone carrying this T cell receptor beta chain was recorded only once. These data belong to a study of blood T cells in healthy people across ages. The use of a sample-barcoded 5' primer and a J-beta primer mix characterized a second PCR of 7 to 11 cycles. Via MiXCR, TCRdb re-called the 5' RACE reads, giving one row per CDR3 protein. The sample lists around 1.5 million distinct CDR3 sequences; roughly 30% were seen once. With 1 base removed from V and 1 base from J, the gap between germline ends came to 10 bases. Looked up from germline, CDR1 is DFQATT and CDR2 is SNEGSKA (reference sequence). CDR3 length equals 14 residues.

The chain employs TRBV20-1 and TRBJ1-1; D is perhaps TRBD1 (5 bases). The sequencing sample was made of blood. This TCR came from a woman in her twenties or thirties in good health. In nucleotides, the CDR3 is TGCAGTGCTAGAGCTGGGGCAAAGAACACTGAAGCTTTCTTT. It codes for CSARAGAKNTEAFF.